This entry describes one T cell receptor beta chain. Its specificity is not known. These data originate in a study of shared clonotypes between healthy human individuals. Overall study context: Donors, aged 18 to 49, were a couple of women and three men.

General study points: Naive subsets typically showed greater estimated richness than memory subsets.

The CDR3 has 14 amino acids. In germline, CDR1 is MDHEN, CDR2 SYDVKM. V was pared by 8 bases and J by 5 bases, with 8 bases of the junction left unmatched. Measured with immunoSEQ multiplex PCR; TCRdb has only the in-frame clones, and not every one. The sample has about 2.3 million clones; 90% to 95% are singletons. This chain links TRBV28 with TRBJ2-5, with TRBD2 matching 10 bases. The TCR sequence derives from a man aged 18 to 30 in good health. Some clones in this sample may be carry-over from other donors' samples. Sequencing was performed on naive CD4+ T cells from PBMCs. Subset here: CD45RA+ positively selected. The CDR3, as DNA: TGTGCCAGCCAAAAGCGGGAGGGCCCGGAGACCCAGTACTTC. Translation: CASQKREGPETQYF.